This entry lists 31 T cell receptor beta chains sequenced from one sample in a study of post-analysis software for immune sequencing data. Regarding the study as a whole: A handful of TRBV segments occurring more often in patients than controls included TRBV5-6, TRBV5-1 and TRBV20-1.

Unique molecular identifiers tagged the TCR beta cDNA libraries. TCRdb fed the PCR reads into MiXCR, producing one record per CDR3 protein. The data contain roughly 580,000 distinct CDR3 sequences, about 44% of them seen just once; the ten biggest clones take up more than 1.5%. Their target antigens are unknown. The material sequenced was blood. The receptors come from a girl aged 10-17 years with multiple sclerosis.

This clonotype was counted at least ten times. The CDR3 loop reads CASSSGGNQNNQPQHF. Written as DNA, the CDR3 is TGTGCCAGCAGTTCTGGCGGTAACCAGAATAATCAGCCCCAGCATTTT. The gene calls are TRBV27 and TRBJ1-5; D gene unclear. The V gene lost 4 bases and the J gene lost 4 bases, with 17 bases spanning the gap. This CDR3 is built from 16 residues. Germline CDR1 reads MNHEY; CDR2 reads SMNVEV (reference sequence).

The chain couples TRBV4-1 to TRBJ2-1; 13 nucleotides align to TRBD2. V lost 5 bases, J lost 8 bases, and 12 bases stayed unmatched. This CDR3 comprises 17 residues. From germline, CDR1 is MGHRA and CDR2 YSYEKL. The CDR3, as DNA: TGCGCCAGCAGCTCGACTAGCGGGGGGTTCGAAATTTATGAGCAGTTCTTC. Its protein product is CASSSTSGGFEIYEQFF.

The chain combines TRBV10-3 with TRBJ2-3; TRBD2 agrees at 9 bases. The length of the CDR3 is 14 residues. V trimming: 3 bases; J trimming: 6 bases; junction bases outside the gene matches: 4. Per germline, CDR1 ENHRY and CDR2 SYGVKD. CDR3 sequence reads: CAISDRTSADTQYF. The CDR3 bases are TGTGCCATCAGTGACCGGACTAGCGCGGATACGCAGTATTTT.

The J gene is TRBJ2-5, the V gene TRBV24-1; tentative D call: TRBD2 (6 bases). V lost 1 base and J 2 bases, leaving 13 bases between the germline ends. CDR1 KGHDR and CDR2 SFDVKD come from the germline V gene. There are 16 residues in the CDR3. The CDR3 nucleotides are TGTGCCACCAGTGATTTCGGCGGGATCGAACAAGAGACCCAGTACTTC. It is translated as CATSDFGGIEQETQYF.

The J gene is TRBJ2-4, the V gene TRBV3-1, with 9 bases that match TRBD1. Matching the DNA end better, TRBJ2-7 makes the J call doubtful. CDR1 and CDR2 (germline): LGHDT, YNNKEL (reference sequence). The CDR3 covers 15 residues. This CDR3 reads CASSHRRGQGGEQYF. The CDR3 coding sequence is TGTGCCAGCAGCCACCGCCGGGGACAGGGAGGCGAGCAGTACTTC.

This clonotype has more than one count but fewer than ten. The V gene is TRBV12-3 or TRBV12-4, the J gene TRBJ1-5; unclear D gene. V lost 2 bases, J lost 4 bases, and 24 bases lay in between. There are 19 residues in the CDR3. DNA of the CDR3: TGTGCCAGCAGTTTAAACTGGATAGGGATGGAGCATCCAAATCAGCCCCAGCATTTT. This translates into CASSLNWIGMEHPNQPQHF.

The chain recombines TRBV5-1 with TRBJ2-7; D gene uncertain. This CDR3 spans 13 amino acids. The V gene's germline CDR1 is SGHRS and CDR2 YFSETQ. V was pared by 2 bases and J by 2 bases, with 8 bases between. The CDR3 DNA reads TGCGCCAGCAGCTTTGACTGGACCTACGAGCAGTACTTC. Its protein is CASSFDWTYEQYF.

The chain couples TRBV29-1 to TRBJ2-7; weak D call: TRBD1 (5 bases). Germline V gene sequence: CDR1 SQVTM, CDR2 ANQGSEA. This CDR3 is 11 amino acids long. V was trimmed by 3 bases and J by 6 bases, leaving 9 bases between them. The CDR3 is CSVEAQAEQYF. In nucleotides, the CDR3 is TGCAGCGTTGAGGCACAGGCCGAGCAGTACTTC.

The chain employs TRBV29-1 and TRBJ2-3; possible D gene TRBD1, 6 bases. Germline assignment: CDR1 SQVTM and CDR2 ANQGSEA. V lost 3 bases, J lost 2 bases, and 15 bases lay in between. This CDR3 is 15 amino acids long. The CDR3 region is CSVDQQGHFTDTQYF. The CDR3 region has the DNA TGCAGCGTTGACCAACAGGGACATTTCACAGATACGCAGTATTTT.

A few counts support this clonotype. The junction departs from the called germline gene at one end, perhaps through a read error. This chain links TRBV12-3 or TRBV12-4 with TRBJ2-3, with D possibly matching TRBD1 (6 bases). This CDR3 region has 12 residues. As DNA, the CDR3 is TGCGCCAGCAGCAGGGGAGAAGATACGCAGTATTTT. Translating it yields CASSRGEDTQYF.

The chain employs TRBV5-1 and TRBJ1-6; 10 bases align to TRBD1. The CDR3 sequence is 15 residues long. Germline V CDR1 and CDR2: SGHRS, YFSETQ. J gave up 8 bases and V 2 bases, and 4 bases lay outside the gene matches. The CDR3, as DNA: TGCGCCAGCAGCTTCGACAGGGGGCCTGATTCACCCCTCCACTTT. Its protein is CASSFDRGPDSPLHF.

This clonotype has only one observation. The J gene is TRBJ2-5, the V gene TRBV5-1; 13 bases fit TRBD2. The CDR3 contains 17 residues. Germline V gene data show CDR1 as SGHRS and CDR2 as YFSETQ. The V gene end was trimmed by 0 bases and the J gene end by 5 bases; junction bases not matched to a gene: 7. The CDR3 protein is CASSLVGTSGVRETQYF. In DNA, the CDR3 is TGCGCCAGCAGCTTGGTAGGGACTAGCGGGGTCAGGGAGACCCAGTACTTC. The whole variable domain, filled in from reference TRBV5-1 and TRBJ2-5, reads KAGVTQTPRYLIKTRGQQVTLSCSPISGHRSVSWYQQTPGQGLQFLFEYFSETQRNKGNFPGRFSGRQFSNSRSEMNVSTLELGDSALYLCASSLVGTSGVRETQYFGPGTRLLVL.

This clonotype was seen more than once but under ten times. V is TRBV6-1 and J is TRBJ1-5, with D perhaps TRBD1 (5 bases). Trimming stripped 4 bases from V and 6 bases from J, with 10 bases between. From germline, CDR1 is MNHNS and CDR2 SASEGT. The CDR3 extends over 13 amino acids. CDR3 residues: CASSATGSQPQHF. CDR3 sequence (DNA): TGTGCCAGCAGTGCTACAGGAAGTCAGCCCCAGCATTTT.

The chain is built from TRBV20-1 and TRBJ2-5; 7 bases map to TRBD2. V gave up 8 bases and J gave up 7 bases; unmatched junction bases: 16. Germline assignment: CDR1 DFQATT and CDR2 SNEGSKA (reference sequence). The CDR3 runs to 14 residues. CDR3 in amino acids: CSQTAGTNKVTQYF. In DNA, the CDR3 is TGCAGTCAGACGGCGGGGACTAACAAAGTGACCCAGTACTTC.

The chain has TRBV11-1 and TRBJ2-1, with D perhaps matching TRBD2 (5 bases). Germline assignment: CDR1 SGHAT and CDR2 FQDESV (reference sequence). V was clipped by 2 bases and J by 6 bases, with 14 bases between them. This CDR3 contains 15 residues. As DNA, the CDR3 is TGTGCCAGCAGCTTAAAACTTGCACGGGGCAATGAGCAGTTCTTC. Translated, it gives CASSLKLARGNEQFF.

V and J are TRBV4-1 and TRBJ1-2; 9 positions match TRBD1. CDR3 length equals 16 residues. Per the germline V gene, CDR1 is MGHRA and CDR2 is YSYEKL. V lost 0 bases, J lost 4 bases, and 6 bases stayed unmatched. The CDR3: CASSQDGWTGAYGYTF. In nucleotides, the CDR3 is TGCGCCAGCAGCCAAGATGGGTGGACAGGGGCCTATGGCTACACCTTC.

This clonotype was observed at least ten times. This chain joins TRBV7-9 and TRBJ2-5, with unresolved D. This CDR3 comprises 13 residues. Germline CDR1 reads SEHNR; CDR2 reads FQNEAQ (reference sequence). V shed 5 bases and J shed 2 bases, with 9 bases lying between them. The CDR3 loop is CASSPGRQETQYF. The CDR3 DNA follows: TGTGCCAGCAGCCCCGGAAGGCAAGAGACCCAGTACTTC. The entire variable domain, with the rest obtained from reference TRBV7-9 and TRBJ2-5, is as follows: DTGVSQNPRHKITKRGQNVTFRCDPISEHNRLYWYRQTLGQGPEFLTYFQNEAQLEKSRLLSDRFSAERPKGSFSTLEIQRTEQGDSAMYLCASSPGRQETQYFGPGTRLLVL.

The sample holds a few counts of this clonotype. The rearrangement links TRBV7-2 to TRBJ1-2; D is ambiguous. The CDR3 is 15 amino acids. V lost 5 bases, J lost 4 bases, and 17 bases lay in between. Per the germline V gene, CDR1 is SGHTA and CDR2 is FQGNSA. In DNA form, the CDR3 reads TGTGCCAGCAGCCCCAGCCGAGGGATGACCTATGGCTACACCTTC. Its protein is CASSPSRGMTYGYTF.

This clonotype was detected only a few times. V is TRBV5-6 and J is TRBJ2-1; the D gene is possibly TRBD2 (5 bases). Germline V gene data show CDR1 as SGHDT and CDR2 as YYEEEE. V lost 4 bases to trimming and J lost 4 bases, with 9 bases between them. CDR3 length: 13 residues. The CDR3 loop reads CASSAGLYNEQFF. The CDR3 nucleotides are TGTGCCAGCAGCGCCGGACTGTACAATGAGCAGTTCTTC.

This clonotype was observed a handful of times. This sequence joins TRBV29-1 and TRBJ2-4; the match to TRBD1 covers 7 bases. This CDR3 is built from 13 residues. Germline trimming cut 3 bases from V and 5 bases from J; bases unmatched to any gene: 4. CDR1 SQVTM and CDR2 ANQGSEA come from the germline V gene. CDR3 region: CSVEGQLQNIQYF. The DNA of the CDR3 is TGCAGCGTTGAGGGACAGCTTCAAAACATTCAGTACTTC.

The chain employs TRBV5-4 and TRBJ2-3; perhaps TRBD2 as D (5 bases). V was cut by 7 bases and J by 8 bases, with 17 bases left in between. The length of the CDR3 is 13 residues. CDR1 and CDR2 from the germline V gene are SGHNT and YYREEE (reference sequence). The CDR3 spells CASRQEGSGTQYF. In DNA form, the CDR3 reads TGTGCCAGCCGTCAAGAGGGTTCGGGTACGCAGTATTTT.

The genes are TRBV20-1 and TRBJ1-5, with D unresolved. In germline, CDR1 is DFQATT, CDR2 SNEGSKA (reference sequence). Deletions cut 4 bases from V and 3 bases from J, with 7 bases between. The CDR3 runs 12 residues. The CDR3 is CSATLNNQPQHF. As DNA, the CDR3 is TGCAGTGCTACCCTGAACAATCAGCCCCAGCATTTT.

This chain uses TRBV28 with TRBJ1-2; D remains unclear. Trimming shortened V by 4 bases and J by 1 base, and 10 bases separated the two germline ends. The CDR3 spans 14 residues. Per the germline V gene, CDR1 is MDHEN and CDR2 is SYDVKM. CDR3 DNA sequence: TGTGCCAGCAGTTCTACAGCCAATAACTATGGCTACACCTTC. Translation gives CASSSTANNYGYTF.

This chain joins TRBV20-1 and TRBJ2-5; no firm D call. The J call is in doubt because the DNA end fits TRBJ2-7 better. The CDR3 is made up of 14 amino acids. Germline V gene lookup returns CDR1 DFQATT and CDR2 SNEGSKA (reference sequence). The CDR3 region is CSAPIPGSFYEQYF. The CDR3 DNA reads TGCAGTGCTCCAATCCCCGGGTCCTTCTACGAGCAGTACTTC.

V usage is TRBV12-3 or TRBV12-4 and J usage is TRBJ2-7, with 10 bases identical to TRBD1. The CDR3 is 15 residues long. Losses at the gene ends were 6 bases for V and 6 bases for J; bases not matched to a gene: 11. CDR3 in amino acids: CASRPRTGGTGEQYF. CDR3 DNA: TGTGCCAGCAGACCCCGGACAGGGGGGACGGGCGAGCAGTACTTC.

Only a few counts were recorded for this clonotype. This chain joins TRBV2 and TRBJ2-7; D is ambiguous. V lost 7 bases and J lost 3, with 7 bases in between. This CDR3 region has 11 residues. Germline assignment: CDR1 SNHLY and CDR2 FYNNEI. The CDR3 DNA reads TGTGCCAGCACGGAGCTCTACGAGCAGTACTTC. Translation: CASTELYEQYF.

V is TRBV4-1 and J is TRBJ1-5; no firm D call. Germline V gene sequence: CDR1 MGHRA, CDR2 YSYEKL. This CDR3 is 16 amino acids long. The V and J ends lost 0 bases and 3 bases respectively, with 12 bases between them. CDR3 protein: CASSQEHGSFNQPQHF. In nucleotides, the CDR3 is TGCGCCAGCAGCCAAGAACACGGAAGCTTCAATCAGCCCCAGCATTTT.

The chain combines TRBV10-2 with TRBJ2-5, with 10 bases aligning to TRBD2. The CDR3 runs to 14 residues. Trimming removed 6 bases from V and 1 base from J; junction bases left unmatched: 2. Looked up from germline, CDR1 is WSHSY and CDR2 is SAAADI. CDR3 protein: CASRLAGSQETQYF. The CDR3 nucleotides read TGCGCCAGCAGACTAGCGGGATCCCAAGAGACCCAGTACTTC.

The V gene is TRBV6-6, the J gene TRBJ1-2; TRBD1 agrees at 7 bases. The V and J ends lost 2 bases and 7 bases, in that order; junction bases with no gene match: 10. The CDR3 covers 15 residues. Germline CDR1 reads MNHNY; CDR2 reads SVGAGI (reference sequence). The CDR3 protein is CASSYADRTGGGYTF. CDR3 bases: TGTGCCAGCAGTTACGCGGACAGGACTGGGGGTGGCTACACCTTC.

The chain is built from TRBV12-3 or TRBV12-4 and TRBJ2-7, with D possibly TRBD2 on 5 matching bases. The CDR3 sequence is 13 residues long. The V gene lost 9 bases and the J gene lost 6 bases, with 18 bases spanning the gap. Here the CDR3 DNA reads TGTGCCAGTCCATTGTCCGGGGAACTCGAGCAGTACTTC. This sequence encodes CASPLSGELEQYF.

This clonotype was observed a handful of times. The gene calls are TRBV29-1 and TRBJ2-7; possibly TRBD1 or TRBD2 for D (5 bases each). The CDR3 sequence is 14 residues long. Germline values: CDR1 SQVTM, CDR2 ANQGSEA. V lost 6 bases and J 2 bases, leaving 17 bases between the germline ends. For the CDR3, the DNA is TGCAGCGTACAGGTCGGACTGGGGGCCTACGAGCAGTACTTC. This gives the protein CSVQVGLGAYEQYF.